One and the same sample provided the 31 T cell receptor beta chains below, sequenced in a study of PD-1 blockade in classical Hodgkin lymphoma. There was relapse after autologous stem cell transplantation in every patient, and there was variation in brentuximab vedotin exposure. With magnetic negative selection, CD4+ T cells were purified from PBMCs that had been thawed. Measured with immunoSEQ multiplex PCR; TCRdb has only the in-frame clones, and not every one. The data hold several thousand clones, with under 85% observed a single time. Sequenced material: CD4+ T cells from blood, taken at baseline. The receptors here all came from a human donor with classical Hodgkin lymphoma.

The CDR3 DNA reads as TGTGCCAGCTCACCTCCTAGCAGGGGGAACACTGAAGCTTTCTTT. This encodes CASSPPSRGNTEAFF. The chain uses TRBV18 and TRBJ1-1, with D perhaps TRBD1 (6 bases). CDR1 is KGHSH and CDR2 is LQKENI in the germline V gene. V dropped 3 bases and J dropped 1 base, with 12 bases sitting between them. CDR3 length: 15 residues.

The gene calls are TRBV28 and TRBJ2-3; the match to TRBD2 covers 15 bases. The germline CDR1 and CDR2 sequences are MDHEN and SYDVKM. V shed 5 bases and J 6 bases; nucleotides not matched to a gene: 9. The CDR3 spans 17 residues. The CDR3 spells CASSPGTSGGSRDTQYF. In DNA, the CDR3 is TGTGCCAGCAGTCCCGGGACTAGCGGGGGGTCAAGGGATACGCAGTATTTT.

This clone has only a few counts. This chain uses TRBV6-6 with TRBJ1-5; possibly TRBD1 for D (5 bases). Trimming stripped 10 bases from V and 5 bases from J, with 15 bases between. Germline assignment: CDR1 MNHNY and CDR2 SVGAGI (reference sequence). The CDR3 covers 13 residues. CDR3 DNA sequence: TGTGCCACCACCTCCTGGGGGGATCAGCCCCAGCATTTT. Its translation: CATTSWGDQPQHF.

The rearrangement joins TRBV7-2 to TRBJ2-1; D gene uncertain. The V end was cut by 7 bases, the J end by 7 bases, with 11 bases between. The length of the CDR3 is 12 residues. Germline CDR1 reads SGHTA; CDR2 reads FQGNSA. This chain's CDR3 is CASTLSGNEQFF. The CDR3 DNA is TGTGCCAGCACCCTCTCAGGTAATGAGCAGTTCTTC.

The chain couples TRBV6-4 to TRBJ1-5, with 9 bases that match TRBD1. Germline V lookup: CDR1 MRHNA, CDR2 SNTAGT. V shed 0 bases, J shed 2 bases, and the junction held 8 bases outside the gene matches. This CDR3 spans 18 amino acids. CDR3 bases: TGTGCCAGCAGTGACTCGAACAGGGGGCGCGATGGCAATCAGCCCCAGCATTTT. Translation: CASSDSNRGRDGNQPQHF.

J is TRBJ1-6 and V is TRBV11-2; weak D call: TRBD1 (5 bases). The CDR3 extends over 15 amino acids. Germline V gene lookup returns CDR1 SGHAT and CDR2 FQNNGV. The V gene lost 2 bases and the J gene lost 10 bases, with 15 bases spanning the gap. The CDR3 loop is CASSLNTGGRSPLHF. As DNA, the CDR3 is TGTGCCAGCAGCTTAAATACAGGAGGTCGGTCACCCCTCCACTTT.

V gene TRBV28 combines with J gene TRBJ1-1; weak D call: TRBD1 (5 bases). Trimming left V 6 bases short and J 4 bases short, with 9 bases between. This CDR3 has 12 residues. Germline V CDR1 and CDR2: MDHEN, SYDVKM. For the CDR3, the DNA is TGTGCCAGCAGCTCGGGGGTCACTGAAGCTTTCTTT. Translating gives CASSSGVTEAFF.

This chain joins TRBV9 and TRBJ1-5; 7 nucleotides agree with TRBD1. The CDR3 consists of 15 residues. CDR1 is SGDLS and CDR2 is YYNGEE in the germline V gene. Trimming at V came to 4 bases and at J to 1 base, leaving 5 bases not matched to a gene. CDR3 loop: CASSPDRSSNQPQHF. CDR3 DNA: TGTGCCAGCAGCCCGGACAGGAGCAGCAATCAGCCCCAGCATTTT.

V usage is TRBV5-5 and J usage is TRBJ1-2; D not resolved. This CDR3 region has 15 residues. V lost 5 bases to trimming and J lost 4 bases, with 18 bases between them. Germline loops: CDR1 SGHKS, CDR2 YYEKEE (reference sequence). For the CDR3, the DNA is TGTGCCAGCAGTGCTCCGGACCTGGGATCCTATGGCTACACCTTC. Residues: CASSAPDLGSYGYTF.

This rearrangement joins TRBV27 to TRBJ2-1; 9 bases match TRBD1. After removal of 5 bases from V and 4 bases from J, the junction contained 6 bases not matched to a gene. Looked up from germline, CDR1 is MNHEY and CDR2 is SMNVEV (reference sequence). This CDR3 is 15 amino acids long. The CDR3 nucleotides are TGTGCCAGCAGTCCAGGACAGGGGTATTACAATGAGCAGTTCTTC. Translated: CASSPGQGYYNEQFF.

The genes are TRBV5-6 and TRBJ2-3; tentatively, D is TRBD2 (6 bases). Germline-derived CDR1 and CDR2 are SGHDT and YYEEEE. The CDR3 runs to 17 residues. V dropped 2 bases and J dropped 4 bases, with 20 bases sitting between them. CDR3 loop: CASSFWSKGKRADTQYF. The CDR3 DNA is TGTGCCAGCAGCTTTTGGTCGAAGGGGAAGCGGGCAGATACGCAGTATTTT. The whole variable domain, remainder taken from reference TRBV5-6 and TRBJ2-3, is DAGVTQSPTHLIKTRGQQVTLRCSPKSGHDTVSWYQQALGQGPQFIFQYYEEEERQRGNFPDRFSGHQFPNYSSELNVNALLLGDSALYLCASSFWSKGKRADTQYFGPGTRLTVL.

The chain has TRBV11-3 and TRBJ2-5; D is unclear. The CDR3 spans 11 residues. V was trimmed by 1 base and J by 5 bases, leaving 2 bases between them. CDR1 is SGHNT and CDR2 is YENEEA in the germline V gene. The CDR3 loop is CASSLGETQYF. In DNA, the CDR3 is TGTGCCAGCAGCTTAGGGGAGACCCAGTACTTC.

CDR3 sequence (DNA): TGTGCCAGCAGTGACAAGTCGGGGAGCGGGGCCAACGTCCTGACTTTC. The encoded protein is CASSDKSGSGANVLTF. The chain is built from TRBV6-4 and TRBJ2-6; tentative D call: TRBD2 (5 bases). This CDR3 contains 16 residues. CDR1 is MRHNA and CDR2 is SNTAGT in the germline V gene. The ends were cut back, 2 bases at V and 4 bases at J, with 12 bases in the middle.

This rearrangement joins TRBV6-5 to TRBJ2-2, with D tentatively TRBD2 (5 bases). The germline V and J ends were trimmed by 2 bases and 8 bases, with 12 bases remaining between them. The CDR3 is 14 amino acids. Per the germline V gene, CDR1 is MNHEY and CDR2 is SVGAGI. The CDR3 DNA sequence: TGTGCCAGCAGTTACCGGAGAGGGCAGGGGGAGCTGTTTTTT. Its protein product is CASSYRRGQGELFF.

V usage is TRBV7-6 and J usage is TRBJ2-7; 11 bases map to TRBD1. Germline V gene sequence: CDR1 SGHVS, CDR2 FNYEAQ. The trim removed 5 bases at V and 1 base at J, leaving 4 bases unmatched. This CDR3 region has 15 residues. The CDR3 DNA follows: TGTGCCAGCAGCGTGGACAGGGGGCGGTCCTACGAGCAGTACTTC. Its translation is CASSVDRGRSYEQYF.

The chain is built from TRBV27 and TRBJ2-7; D possibly uses TRBD1 or TRBD2 (7 bases each). CDR1 and CDR2 from the germline V gene are MNHEY and SMNVEV (reference sequence). Trimming removed 11 bases at V and 3 bases at J, with 20 bases between. CDR3 length: 14 residues. The CDR3: CASARGGNHYEQYF. The CDR3 coding sequence is TGTGCCTCCGCCAGGGGGGGCAATCACTACGAGCAGTACTTC.

This rearrangement joins TRBV9 to TRBJ2-3, with D tentatively TRBD1 (5 bases). The CDR3 is made up of 15 amino acids. Germline V gene sequence: CDR1 SGDLS, CDR2 YYNGEE. Trimming removed 0 bases at V and 2 bases at J, with 10 bases between. The CDR3 reads CASSVVGLFTDTQYF. DNA of the CDR3: TGTGCCAGCAGCGTAGTGGGGCTCTTCACAGATACGCAGTATTTT.

This clone turned up a few times. V is TRBV11-2 and J is TRBJ1-2; D is possibly TRBD1 (6 bases). V gave up 4 bases and J gave up 4 bases, with 10 bases separating them. CDR1 is SGHAT and CDR2 is FQNNGV in the germline V gene. The length of the CDR3 is 13 residues. The CDR3 sequence is CASSSTGSYGYTF. The DNA for the CDR3 is TGTGCCAGCAGCTCCACAGGGAGCTATGGCTACACCTTC.

In this sample, this clone turned up a few times. The chain employs TRBV19 and TRBJ2-2; weak D call: TRBD2 (5 bases). Germline CDR1 reads LNHDA; CDR2 reads SQIVND (reference sequence). The V gene lost 0 bases and the J gene lost 5 bases, with 10 bases spanning the gap. The CDR3 contains 15 residues. CDR3 sequence reads: CASSIDLGVTGELFF. The CDR3 coding sequence is TGTGCCAGTAGTATAGATCTGGGAGTGACCGGGGAGCTGTTTTTT.

V is TRBV7-2 and J is TRBJ2-1, with D maybe TRBD1 (6 bases). Trimming removed 4 bases at V and 12 bases at J, with 13 bases between. In germline, CDR1 is SGHTA, CDR2 FQGNSA. The CDR3 sequence is 12 residues long. The CDR3 here is CASSSNRARQFF. The CDR3 DNA follows: TGTGCCAGCAGCTCGAACAGGGCGCGGCAGTTCTTC.

This rearrangement joins TRBV28 to TRBJ1-5; the D gene is possibly TRBD1 (5 bases). The CDR3 extends over 15 amino acids. V was pared by 5 bases and J by 1 base, with 12 bases between. Per germline, CDR1 MDHEN and CDR2 SYDVKM. Here the CDR3 DNA reads TGTGCCAGCAGTACACGGCGACAGAGCAATCAGCCCCAGCATTTT. Its protein is CASSTRRQSNQPQHF.

V and J are TRBV7-9 and TRBJ1-1; D may be TRBD1 (5 bases). The CDR3 contains 15 residues. The germline V gene encodes CDR1 SEHNR and CDR2 FQNEAQ (reference sequence). The V end lost 5 bases, the J end lost 0 bases, and 13 bases lay between the germline ends. CDR3 bases: TGTGCCAGCAGCCCTCGAGCAGGGCTGAACACTGAAGCTTTCTTT. This sequence encodes CASSPRAGLNTEAFF.

The CDR3 region has the DNA TGCGCCAGCAGCTTGGCCCCAGGGGCTCACACAGATACGCAGTATTTT. Translated, it gives CASSLAPGAHTDTQYF. The genes are TRBV5-1 and TRBJ2-3, with D perhaps TRBD1 (6 bases). The CDR3 contains 16 residues. Trimming took 0 bases from V and 2 from J, leaving 13 bases between them. Germline-derived CDR1 and CDR2 are SGHRS and YFSETQ.

V is TRBV7-2 and J is TRBJ2-1, with D unclear. Germline V CDR1 and CDR2: SGHTA, FQGNSA. CDR3 length: 13 residues. V lost 1 base and J lost 6, with 7 bases in between. CDR3 DNA: TGTGCCAGCAGCTTAGGTTTCGGCAATGAGCAGTTCTTC. Amino acid sequence: CASSLGFGNEQFF.

The chain links TRBV28 to TRBJ1-1; no clear D gene. V was pared by 5 bases and J by 0 bases, with 16 bases between. This CDR3 has 16 amino acids. Germline CDR1 and CDR2: MDHEN and SYDVKM. CDR3 in amino acids: CASSAPSEVVNTEAFF. For the CDR3, the DNA is TGTGCCAGCAGTGCCCCCTCGGAGGTGGTGAACACTGAAGCTTTCTTT.

The chain links TRBV6-5 to TRBJ1-3, with D unclear. CDR3 length: 14 amino acids. V was clipped by 6 bases and J by 0 bases, with 9 bases between them. The germline V gene encodes CDR1 MNHEY and CDR2 SVGAGI. CDR3 residues: CASRSFSSGNTIYF. The CDR3 region has the DNA TGTGCCAGCAGAAGTTTCAGCTCTGGAAACACCATATATTTT.

This chain links TRBV27 with TRBJ1-4, with 7 bases matching TRBD1. The CDR3 is 18 residues long. The germline CDR1 and CDR2 sequences are MNHEY and SMNVEV (reference sequence). V lost 4 bases, J lost 2 bases, and 13 bases stayed unmatched. Here the CDR3 DNA reads TGTGCCAGCAGTTCCGGGACAGCGTGGGTACCGACTAATGAAAAACTGTTTTTT. Amino acid sequence: CASSSGTAWVPTNEKLFF.

The genes are TRBV7-2 and TRBJ1-1; maybe TRBD1 (6 bases). Germline assignment: CDR1 SGHTA and CDR2 FQGNSA. Between the trimmed V and J ends, which lost 1 base and 12 bases, there was a span of 18 bases. The CDR3 sequence is 14 residues long. CDR3 sequence reads: CASSLVQDSRMSFF. The CDR3 bases are TGTGCCAGCAGCTTAGTTCAGGACAGCCGCATGTCTTTCTTT.

The J gene is TRBJ1-1, the V gene TRBV7-2; D unresolved. This CDR3 spans 15 amino acids. V was pared by 7 bases and J by 0 bases, with 15 bases between. Germline V gene sequence: CDR1 SGHTA, CDR2 FQGNSA. The chain's CDR3 is CASKSAGGMNTEAFF. CDR3 nucleotide sequence: TGTGCCAGCAAATCGGCGGGTGGTATGAACACTGAAGCTTTCTTT.

The chain employs TRBV11-2 and TRBJ1-1; D remains unclear. Germline assignment: CDR1 SGHAT and CDR2 FQNNGV. V dropped 6 bases and J dropped 5 bases, with 19 bases sitting between them. This CDR3 has 15 amino acids. Written as DNA, the CDR3 is TGTGCCAGCAGAGACCTTGTCAAGGGTAATACTGAAGCTTTCTTT. This encodes CASRDLVKGNTEAFF.

The chain uses TRBV6-1 and TRBJ1-1, with 10 bases matching TRBD1. This CDR3 spans 15 amino acids. Germline V lookup: CDR1 MNHNS, CDR2 SASEGT. Trimming at V came to 6 bases and at J to 4 bases, leaving 8 bases not matched to a gene. The CDR3 spells CASRPLRDRGTEAFF. CDR3 nucleotide sequence: TGTGCCAGCAGACCCCTCCGGGACAGGGGCACTGAAGCTTTCTTT.